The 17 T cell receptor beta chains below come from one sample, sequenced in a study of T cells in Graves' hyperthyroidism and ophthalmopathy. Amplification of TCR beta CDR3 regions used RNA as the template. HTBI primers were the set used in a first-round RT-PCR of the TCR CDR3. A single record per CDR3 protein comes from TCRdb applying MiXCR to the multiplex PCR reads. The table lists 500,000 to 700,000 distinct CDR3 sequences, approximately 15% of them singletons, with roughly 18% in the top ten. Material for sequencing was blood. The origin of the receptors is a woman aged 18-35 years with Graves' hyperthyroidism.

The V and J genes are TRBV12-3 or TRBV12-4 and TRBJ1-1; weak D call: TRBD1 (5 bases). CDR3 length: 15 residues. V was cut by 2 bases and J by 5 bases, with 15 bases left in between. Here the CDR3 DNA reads TGTGCCAGCAGTTTATCAGGGTCTGGGGAAACTGAAGCTTTCTTT. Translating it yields CASSLSGSGETEAFF.

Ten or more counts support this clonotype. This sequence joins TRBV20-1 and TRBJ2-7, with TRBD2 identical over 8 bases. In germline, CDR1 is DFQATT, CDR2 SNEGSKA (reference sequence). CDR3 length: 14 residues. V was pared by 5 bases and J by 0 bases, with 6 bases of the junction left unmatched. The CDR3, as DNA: TGCAGTGCTGATAGCGGGGTAAGCTCCTACGAGCAGTACTTC. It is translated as CSADSGVSSYEQYF.

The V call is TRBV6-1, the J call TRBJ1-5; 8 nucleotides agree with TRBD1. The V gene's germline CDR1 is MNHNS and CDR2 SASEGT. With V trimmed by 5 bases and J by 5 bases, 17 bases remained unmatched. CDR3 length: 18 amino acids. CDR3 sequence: CASSRTTTRTGGDQPQHF. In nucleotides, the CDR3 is TGTGCCAGCAGTCGAACCACCACGCGAACAGGGGGGGATCAGCCCCAGCATTTT.

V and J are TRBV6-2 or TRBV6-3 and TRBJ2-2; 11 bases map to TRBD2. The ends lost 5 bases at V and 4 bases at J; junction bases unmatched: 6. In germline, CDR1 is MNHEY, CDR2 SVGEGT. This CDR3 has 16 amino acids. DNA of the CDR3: TGTGCCAGCAGTGTGACTAGCGGGATCGGCACCGGGGAGCTGTTTTTT. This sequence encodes CASSVTSGIGTGELFF.

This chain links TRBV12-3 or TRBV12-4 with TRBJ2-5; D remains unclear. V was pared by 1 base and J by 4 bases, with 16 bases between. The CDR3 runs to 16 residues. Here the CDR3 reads CASSLGSSVFTETQYF. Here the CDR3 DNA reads TGTGCCAGCAGTTTAGGTTCGTCGGTCTTCACAGAGACCCAGTACTTC.

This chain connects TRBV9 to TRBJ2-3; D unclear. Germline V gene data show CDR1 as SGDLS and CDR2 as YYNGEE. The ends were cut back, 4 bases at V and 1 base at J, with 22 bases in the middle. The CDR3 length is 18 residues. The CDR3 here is CASSPLLGPPLGTDTQYF. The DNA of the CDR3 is TGTGCCAGCAGCCCCTTGCTAGGACCCCCTCTAGGCACAGATACGCAGTATTTT.

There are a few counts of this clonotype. As DNA, the CDR3 is TGCAGTGCGAGAAACTATCCTAGGTGGCGGGACATCCATAGAGATACGCAGTATTTT. This sequence encodes CSARNYPRWRDIHRDTQYF. This chain uses TRBV20-1 with TRBJ2-3, with D perhaps assigned TRBD1 or TRBD2 (6 bases each). Trimming stripped 6 bases from V and 5 bases from J, with 33 bases between. CDR1 is DFQATT, CDR2 SNEGSKA, per germline (reference sequence). There are 19 residues in the CDR3.

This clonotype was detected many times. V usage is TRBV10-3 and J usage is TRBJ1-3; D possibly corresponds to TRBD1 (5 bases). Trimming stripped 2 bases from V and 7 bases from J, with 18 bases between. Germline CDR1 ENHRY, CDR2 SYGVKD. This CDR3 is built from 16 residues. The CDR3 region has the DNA TGTGCCATCAGTGAGGGCAGGGTTCTCGCCCCGAACACCATATATTTT. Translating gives CAISEGRVLAPNTIYF.

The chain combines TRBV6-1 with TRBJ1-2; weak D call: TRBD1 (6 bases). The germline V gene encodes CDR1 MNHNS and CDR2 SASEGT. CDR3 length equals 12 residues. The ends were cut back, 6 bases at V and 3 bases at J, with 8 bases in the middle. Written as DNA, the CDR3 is TGTGCCAGCAGCGGGACATACTATGGCTACACCTTC. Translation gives CASSGTYYGYTF.

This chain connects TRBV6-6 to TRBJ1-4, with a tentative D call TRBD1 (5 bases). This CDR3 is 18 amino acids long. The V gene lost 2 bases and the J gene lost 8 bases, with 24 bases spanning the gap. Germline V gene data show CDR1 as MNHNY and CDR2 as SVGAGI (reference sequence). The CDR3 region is CASSYNRDPPYGGEKLFF. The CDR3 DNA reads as TGTGCCAGCAGTTACAACCGGGACCCTCCTTATGGAGGAGAAAAACTGTTTTTT.

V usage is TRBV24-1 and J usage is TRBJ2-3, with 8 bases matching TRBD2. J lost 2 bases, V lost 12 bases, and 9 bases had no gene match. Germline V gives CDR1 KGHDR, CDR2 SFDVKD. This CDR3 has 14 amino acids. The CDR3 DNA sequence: TGTGCCGTCAGAGCGGGAGCCCCCACAGATACGCAGTATTTT. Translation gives CAVRAGAPTDTQYF.

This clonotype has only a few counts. CDR3 sequence (DNA): TGTGCCAGCAGCTTGCCATCCAGCGGCCAAGAGACCCAGTACTTC. As protein: CASSLPSSGQETQYF. The J gene is TRBJ2-5, the V gene TRBV5-4, with D perhaps matching TRBD2 (5 bases). CDR1 is SGHNT, CDR2 YYREEE, per germline (reference sequence). The CDR3 runs to 15 residues. V dropped 1 base and J dropped 1 base, with 11 bases sitting between them.

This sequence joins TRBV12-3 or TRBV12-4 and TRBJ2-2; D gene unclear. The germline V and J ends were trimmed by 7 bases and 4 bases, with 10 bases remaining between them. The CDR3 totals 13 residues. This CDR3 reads CASIQDPTGELFF. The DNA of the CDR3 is TGTGCCAGCATCCAGGACCCCACCGGGGAGCTGTTTTTT.

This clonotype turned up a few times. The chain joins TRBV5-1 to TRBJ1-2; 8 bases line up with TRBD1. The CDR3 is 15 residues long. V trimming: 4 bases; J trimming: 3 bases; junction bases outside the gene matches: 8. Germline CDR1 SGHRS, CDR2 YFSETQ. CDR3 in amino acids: CASSPRTGTDYGYTF. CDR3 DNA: TGCGCCAGCAGCCCAAGGACAGGGACGGACTATGGCTACACCTTC.

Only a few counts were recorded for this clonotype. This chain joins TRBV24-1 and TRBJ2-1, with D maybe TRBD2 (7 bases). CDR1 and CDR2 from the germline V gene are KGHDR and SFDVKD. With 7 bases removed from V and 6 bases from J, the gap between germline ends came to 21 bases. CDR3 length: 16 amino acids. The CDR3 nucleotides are TGTGCCACCAGGGGAGGGGGAGGGAGGGGGGGCAATGAGCAGTTCTTC. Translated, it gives CATRGGGGRGGNEQFF.

The DNA of the CDR3 is TGTGCCAGCAGTTTGGAGGGAGTTCCTCAGCCCCAGCATTTT. Amino acid sequence: CASSLEGVPQPQHF. This chain joins TRBV12-3 or TRBV12-4 and TRBJ1-5; D call uncertain. This CDR3 comprises 14 residues. Trimming removed 3 bases at V and 6 bases at J, with 12 bases between.

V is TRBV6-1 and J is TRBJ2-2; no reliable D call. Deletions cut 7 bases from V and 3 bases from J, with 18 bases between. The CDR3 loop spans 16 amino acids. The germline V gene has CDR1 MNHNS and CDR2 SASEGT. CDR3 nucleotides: TGTGCCAGCACCTTCTTCCCGAGACGGGACACCGGGGAGCTGTTTTTT. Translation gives CASTFFPRRDTGELFF.